A selection of T cell receptor beta chains follows, all from one sample in a study of blood T cell repertoires in COVID-19. Clones were sequenced by immunoSEQ multiplex PCR, and TCRdb holds only the in-frame ones, with some missing. The sample includes more than 300,000 clones, under 95% of them seen just once. Sequenced input: PBMCs or T cells enriched from blood (not recorded which). Source of these receptors: a woman aged 25-40 years who had recovered from COVID-19. Each CDR3 is given with its conserved first and last residue. A D gene is named only where the DNA matches it firmly. The size entry is marked missing in some rows and otherwise reads once, few, many or a size class.

clone_size j_call d_call v_call cdr3_aa cdr3_nt
once TRBJ1-1 TRBD1 TRBV5-1 CASQLVAGGTEAFF TGCGCCAGCCAGCTAGTTGCAGGGGGAACTGAAGCTTTCTTT
NA TRBJ1-6 NA TRBV11-3 CASIARRLSGSPLHF TGTGCCAGCATCGCCCGGCGGCTTTCGGGATCACCCCTCCACTTT
once TRBJ1-1 NA TRBV5-1 CASSSQGNTEAFF TGCGCCAGCAGTTCACAGGGGAACACTGAAGCTTTCTTT
NA TRBJ1-2 NA TRBV7-9 CASSLGRSNYGYTF TGTGCCAGCAGCTTAGGCAGGTCTAACTATGGCTACACCTTC
once TRBJ2-6 NA TRBV30 CAWSVPGSGANVLTF TGTGCCTGGAGTGTACCGGGGTCTGGGGCCAACGTCCTGACTTTC
NA TRBJ1-6 NA TRBV7-3 CASSLTQGTNSPLHF TGTGCCAGCAGCTTAACGCAGGGGACGAATTCACCCCTCCACTTT
once TRBJ2-1 NA TRBV2 CASSSTRSYNEQFF TGTGCCAGCAGCTCCACTAGATCCTACAATGAGCAGTTCTTC
NA TRBJ2-7 NA TRBV4-3 CASSQGPHGTLSYEQYF TGCGCCAGCAGCCAAGGACCACACGGGACTCTATCCTACGAGCAGTACTTC
NA TRBJ2-1 TRBD2 TRBV4-1 CASSQVLAGLAYNEQFF TGCGCCAGCAGCCAAGTTTTAGCGGGACTGGCCTACAATGAGCAGTTCTTC
NA TRBJ2-5 NA TRBV11-1 CASSLRDFQETQYF TGTGCCAGCAGCTTAAGGGACTTTCAAGAGACCCAGTACTTC
NA TRBJ2-7 TRBD2 TRBV6-5 CASRREPVAGYEQYF TGTGCCAGCAGGCGAGAGCCGGTAGCGGGGTACGAGCAGTACTTC
NA TRBJ2-7 NA TRBV15 CATSRGQSGSYEQYF TGTGCCACCAGCAGAGGACAGTCAGGATCCTACGAGCAGTACTTC
once TRBJ2-3 TRBD1 TRBV11-3 CASSPGQGGTDTQYF TGTGCCAGCAGCCCTGGACAGGGAGGCACAGATACGCAGTATTTT
NA TRBJ1-6 NA TRBV28 CASSLWGGGSSPLHF TGTGCCAGCAGTTTATGGGGGGGCGGGAGTTCACCCCTCCACTTT
NA TRBJ1-2 NA TRBV28 CASSLGGNYGYTF TGTGCCAGCAGTTTGGGAGGGAACTATGGCTACACCTTC
NA TRBJ2-2 TRBD2 TRBV18 CASSPSAGVTGELFF TGTGCCAGCTCACCATCAGCGGGAGTCACCGGGGAGCTGTTTTTT
NA TRBJ1-2 TRBD1 TRBV9 CASSSQGAFYGYTF TGTGCCAGCAGCAGCCAGGGGGCATTCTATGGCTACACCTTC
few TRBJ2-1 NA TRBV6-5 CASSRTRGDEQFF TGTGCCAGCAGCAGGACTAGGGGGGATGAGCAGTTCTTC
NA TRBJ1-2 NA TRBV12-3/TRBV12-4 CASSSDTYGYTF TGTGCCAGCAGTTCTGACACCTATGGCTACACCTTC
NA TRBJ1-2 TRBD1 TRBV4-2 CASSQDFTGDFYGYTF TGTGCCAGCAGCCAAGATTTCACAGGGGATTTCTATGGCTACACCTTC
few TRBJ2-7 NA TRBV7-9 CASSLTTDSYEQYF TGTGCCAGCAGCCTCACGACTGACTCCTACGAGCAGTACTTC
NA TRBJ1-5 NA TRBV19 CASSIQGASNQPQHF TGTGCCAGTAGTATACAGGGTGCCAGCAATCAGCCCCAGCATTTT
NA TRBJ2-7 NA TRBV28 CASSLGQSYEQYF TGTGCCAGCAGTTTAGGCCAATCCTACGAGCAGTACTTC
NA TRBJ2-5 TRBD1 TRBV5-1 CASSLQGAGETQYF TGCGCCAGCAGCTTACAGGGGGCGGGAGAGACCCAGTACTTC
NA TRBJ2-7 NA TRBV7-8 CASSLVGGSYEQYF TGTGCCAGCAGCTTAGTTGGGGGGAGCTACGAGCAGTACTTC
NA TRBJ1-1 NA TRBV4-1 CASSQGQGGFDTEAFF TGCGCCAGCAGCCAAGGGCAGGGTGGGTTTGACACTGAAGCTTTCTTT
once TRBJ1-5 NA TRBV28 CAAALWGDQPQHF TGTGCCGCCGCGCTTTGGGGGGATCAGCCCCAGCATTTT
NA TRBJ2-7 TRBD2 TRBV27 CASRTSGSYEQYF TGTGCCAGCAGGACTAGCGGGAGTTACGAGCAGTACTTC
NA TRBJ1-5 TRBD1 TRBV6-4 CASRQGKEEGNQPQHF TGTGCCAGCCGACAGGGTAAGGAAGAAGGCAATCAGCCCCAGCATTTT
NA TRBJ2-3 NA TRBV4-2 CASSQETGTDTQYF TGTGCCAGCAGCCAAGAAACAGGCACAGATACGCAGTATTTT
NA TRBJ2-2 NA TRBV5-1 CASSPQGQPNTGELFF TGCGCCAGCAGCCCTCAGGGGCAACCGAACACCGGGGAGCTGTTTTTT
NA TRBJ1-1 NA TRBV18 CASSPPQNTEAFF TGTGCCAGCTCACCACCCCAGAACACTGAAGCTTTCTTT
few TRBJ2-7 NA TRBV5-6 CASSLGGPSSYEQYF TGTGCCAGCAGCTTGGGGGGGCCCAGCTCCTACGAGCAGTACTTC
once TRBJ2-5 TRBD2 TRBV4-1 CASRPTSGRETQYF TGCGCCAGCAGGCCGACTAGCGGGAGAGAGACCCAGTACTTC
NA TRBJ2-5 NA TRBV5-1 CASSLSSQETQYF TGCGCCAGCAGCTTGTCTAGCCAAGAGACCCAGTACTTC
NA TRBJ2-1 TRBD1 TRBV28 CTSSFVGQGYGEQFF TGTACCAGCAGTTTTGTTGGACAGGGGTACGGTGAGCAGTTCTTC
NA TRBJ1-2 NA TRBV4-2 CASSQARLSYGYTF TGTGCCAGCAGCCAAGCCAGGCTGAGCTATGGCTACACCTTC
NA TRBJ2-1 NA TRBV24-1 CATSDFYTTGQFF TGTGCCACCAGTGATTTTTATACGACAGGGCAGTTCTTC
NA TRBJ2-3 NA TRBV5-4 CASSLWESTDTQYF TGTGCCAGCAGCTTGTGGGAGAGCACAGATACGCAGTATTTT
NA TRBJ1-5 NA TRBV11-2 CASSLSEGKRQPQHF TGTGCCAGCAGCCTATCCGAGGGTAAGAGGCAGCCCCAGCATTTT
once TRBJ2-3 TRBD2 TRBV27 CASSLFLAGSTDTQYF TGTGCCAGCAGTTTATTTCTAGCGGGTAGCACAGATACGCAGTATTTT
NA TRBJ2-3 TRBD2 TRBV6-6 CASSRTSGGAGDTQYF TGTGCCAGCAGTCGGACTAGCGGGGGGGCGGGAGATACGCAGTATTTT
NA TRBJ2-7 TRBD1 TRBV5-1 CASSLATGGQNEQYF TGCGCCAGCAGCTTGGCAACAGGGGGCCAAAACGAGCAGTACTTC
NA TRBJ2-2 NA TRBV3-1/TRBV3-2 CASSQDGGAVTGELFF TGTGCCAGCAGCCAAGATGGGGGGGCGGTCACCGGGGAGCTGTTTTTT
NA TRBJ2-3 NA TRBV7-3 CASSLRGERTDTQYF TGTGCCAGCAGCTTACGCGGGGAGCGCACAGATACGCAGTATTTT
NA TRBJ2-7 NA TRBV13 CASSYGVSSYEQYF TGTGCCAGCAGCTACGGGGTGTCTTCCTACGAGCAGTACTTC
NA TRBJ2-6 TRBD1 TRBV18 CASSPRTGAGANVLTF TGTGCCAGCTCACCACGGACAGGCGCGGGGGCCAACGTCCTGACTTTC
NA TRBJ1-2 TRBD1 TRBV5-1 CASSPGGADGYTF TGCGCCAGCAGTCCAGGGGGCGCGGATGGCTACACCTTC
once TRBJ2-7 NA TRBV6-5 CASIGDTSYEQYF TGTGCCAGCATAGGGGACACCTCCTACGAGCAGTACTTC
NA TRBJ2-7 TRBD2 TRBV7-2 CASSPQSGGFDEQYF TGTGCCAGCAGCCCCCAGAGCGGGGGGTTCGACGAGCAGTACTTC